The TCR beta chain described here comes from a study of neurological immune-mediated disorders. This clonotype was counted at least ten times. Its antigen is unknown. Using its own MiXCR run on the 5' RACE reads, TCRdb lists one record per CDR3 protein. The profile covers roughly 43,000 distinct CDR3 sequences, with 1.9% appearing a single time and around 2.2% taken by the ten largest. Whole-study findings and limits: Expansion of TCR clones was greatest in HTLV-1-associated myelopathy and smallest in multiple sclerosis, where it fell below that of healthy controls.

The clonotype was recovered from a middle-aged woman with multiple sclerosis. The sequencing sample was made of PBMCs.

CDR3 DNA: TGTGCCAGCAAGGACAGGGAATATCAAGATACGCAGTATTTT. Its protein product is CASKDREYQDTQYF. The genes are TRBV18 and TRBJ2-3; TRBD1 matches at 8 bases. Germline loops: CDR1 KGHSH, CDR2 LQKENI. V lost 8 bases and J lost 5; bases outside the gene matches: 9. The CDR3 is 14 amino acids.